This TCR beta chain is drawn from a study of shared clonotypes between healthy human individuals. Repertoires were generated with immunoSEQ multiplex PCR, while TCRdb's copy carries only in-frame clones and drops some. The repertoire consists of hundreds of thousands of clones, with 92% occurring once and the leading ten covering about 24%. This CDR3 contains 16 residues. Trimming shortened V by 1 base and J by 4 bases, and 14 bases separated the two germline ends. The germline V gene encodes CDR1 MGHRA and CDR2 YSYEKL. Terminally differentiated effector memory CD45RA+ cells were left out of the naive CD8 fraction, which was CD45RO-negative and positively selected for CCR7. Each of the donors was a healthy adult who was HIV-negative and had not had a recent acute infection or vaccination. The study, taken as a whole, reports: Clonotypes shared by all four sorted-subset donors had higher generation probabilities than non-shared clonotypes. Clonotype sharing across a few donors was observed for around 5% of naive CD4 clonotypes. Naive subsets, compared against memory subsets, generally had larger estimated richness values.

In regard to this clone: Its antigen is unidentified.

The receptor was isolated from a man aged 30-40 years in good health. The sequencing input was naive CD8+ T cells sorted from blood. This sequence joins TRBV4-1 and TRBJ1-5; perhaps TRBD1 as D (6 bases). CDR3 coding DNA: TGCGCCAGCAGCCAAGGGGGACACCCAAGTAATCAGCCCCAGCATTTT. It encodes CASSQGGHPSNQPQHF.